These 5 T cell receptor beta chains originate from one sample sequenced in a study of cytomegalovirus exposure and HLA in healthy donors (dated by TCRdb to about 2017). Library creation used the immunoSEQ multiplex PCR assay. For the multiplex PCR, a mixture combining 60 forward primers for TCR Vbeta segments and 13 reverse primers for TCR Jbeta segments was used. TCRdb holds this immuneACCESS table with in-frame rearrangements only. Some clones are missing; in checked studies, unresolved V genes explain under half, and the rest has no known cause. This sample comprises 210,000 or so clones, roughly four fifths of them detected only once. The top ten clonotypes cover roughly 2.1% of the sample. The specimen sequenced was PBMCs. These TCRs come from a woman aged 25 to 45 in good health and CMV-seropositive.

This clone was seen a handful of times. V is TRBV7-9 and J is TRBJ2-1; possibly TRBD2 for D (6 bases). Germline V gene lookup returns CDR1 SEHNR and CDR2 FQNEAQ (reference sequence). Trimming took off 4 bases at V and 10 bases at J, with 20 bases between the two ends. The CDR3 length is 15 residues. The CDR3, as DNA: TGTGCCAGCAGCTCTAGAAACACCCCCGGACTAGAGCAGTTCTTC. Encoded protein: CASSSRNTPGLEQFF.

A remark on this clone: The sample holds other DNA sequences that translate to the same CDR3. The CDR3 region has the DNA TGCAGTGCTAGAGCTTCTGAAAAACTGTTTTTT. This translates into CSARASEKLFF. The V call is TRBV20-1, the J call TRBJ1-4, with no clear D. V lost 1 base and J 7 bases, leaving 4 bases between the germline ends. The CDR3 length is 11 residues. Per germline, CDR1 DFQATT and CDR2 SNEGSKA (reference sequence).

The chain is built from TRBV6-1 and TRBJ1-6, with 10 bases aligning to TRBD1. J gave up 6 bases and V 3 bases, and 8 bases lay outside the gene matches. Per germline, CDR1 MNHNS and CDR2 SASEGT. This CDR3 spans 17 amino acids. CDR3 in DNA: TGTGCCAGCAGTGATTGGGGGGACAGGGGTACTAATTCACCCCTCCACTTT. Its translation: CASSDWGDRGTNSPLHF.

The chain has TRBV15 and TRBJ1-6; D gene unclear. This CDR3 spans 13 amino acids. V dropped 1 base and J dropped 8 bases, with 6 bases sitting between them. Germline CDR1 reads LNHNV; CDR2 reads YYDKDF (reference sequence). CDR3 amino acids: CATSRARDSPLHF. As DNA, the CDR3 is TGTGCCACCAGCAGAGCCCGAGATTCACCCCTCCACTTT.

CDR3 sequence reads: CASKDLNTEAFF. CDR3 DNA: TGTGCCAGCAAAGACTTGAACACTGAAGCTTTCTTT. This chain joins TRBV28 and TRBJ1-1; D remains ambiguous. This CDR3 contains 12 residues. Trimming stripped 7 bases from V and 0 bases from J, with 6 bases between. The germline CDR1 and CDR2 sequences are MDHEN and SYDVKM.